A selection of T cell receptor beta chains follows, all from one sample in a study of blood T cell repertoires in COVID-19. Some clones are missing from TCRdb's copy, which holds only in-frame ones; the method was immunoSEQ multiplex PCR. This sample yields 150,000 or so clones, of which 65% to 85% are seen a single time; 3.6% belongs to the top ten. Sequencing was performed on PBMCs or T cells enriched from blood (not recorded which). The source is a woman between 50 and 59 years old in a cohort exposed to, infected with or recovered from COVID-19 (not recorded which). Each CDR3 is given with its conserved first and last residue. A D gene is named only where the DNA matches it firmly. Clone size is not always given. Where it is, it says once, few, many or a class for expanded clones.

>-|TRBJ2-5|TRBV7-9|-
TGTGCCAGCAGCTTAGCGCTAGGGAGCCAAGAGACCCAGTACTTC
CASSLALGSQETQYF
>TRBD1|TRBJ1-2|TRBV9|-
TGTGCCAGCAGCCCTCCCGGGACAGGGGGCGCAAGCTATGGCTACACCTTC
CASSPPGTGGASYGYTF
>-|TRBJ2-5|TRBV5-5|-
TGTGCCAGCAGCTCAAGAGCGGCGGAGGGAACCCAGTACTTC
CASSSRAAEGTQYF
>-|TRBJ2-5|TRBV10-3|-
TGTGCCATCAGAGCCGGGTCAGGGGCGGAGACCCAGTACTTC
CAIRAGSGAETQYF
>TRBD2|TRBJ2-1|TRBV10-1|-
TGCGCCAGCATGAGAATAGCGGGGGGGCCGGAGGAGCAGTTCTTC
CASMRIAGGPEEQFF
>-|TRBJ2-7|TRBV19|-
TGTGCCAGTAGTACTAACGGACTTGGAGAGCAGTACTTC
CASSTNGLGEQYF
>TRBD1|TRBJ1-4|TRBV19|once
TGTGCCAGTAGTATAGACCGTAACAGGGGGGTCGGTGAAAAACTGTTTTTT
CASSIDRNRGVGEKLFF
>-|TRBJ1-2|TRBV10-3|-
TGTGCCATCAGTGAGTCCCCGTCCTACACCTTC
CAISESPSYTF
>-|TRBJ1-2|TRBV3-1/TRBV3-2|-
TGTGCCAGCAGCCAAGAGCAGGGAAACTATGGCTACACCTTC
CASSQEQGNYGYTF
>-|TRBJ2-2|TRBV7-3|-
TGTGCCAGCAGCTTAACAGGGGCCACCGGGGAGCTGTTTTTT
CASSLTGATGELFF
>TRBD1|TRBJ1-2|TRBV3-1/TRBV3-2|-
TGTGCCAGCAGCCACCGGGGACAGGGCGTCATCTATGGCTACACCTTC
CASSHRGQGVIYGYTF
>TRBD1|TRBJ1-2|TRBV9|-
TGTGCCAGCAGAAAATCACGACAGGGAAGCTATGGCTACACCTTC
CASRKSRQGSYGYTF
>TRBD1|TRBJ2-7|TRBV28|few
TGTGCCAGCAGTACAGGGGATGCCTACGAGCAGTACTTC
CASSTGDAYEQYF
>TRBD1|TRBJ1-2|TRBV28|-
TGTGCCAGCAGATGGGACAGCGGCTATGGCTACACCTTC
CASRWDSGYGYTF
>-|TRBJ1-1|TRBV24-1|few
TGTGCCACCAGGGACAGTCGGGGGAACACTGAAGCTTTCTTT
CATRDSRGNTEAFF
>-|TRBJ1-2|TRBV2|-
TGTGCCAGCAGCGAATTCCAACAGGGAGCTAACTATGGCTACACCTTC
CASSEFQQGANYGYTF
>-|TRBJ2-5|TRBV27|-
TGTGCCAGCACTTCCGGGACTTTAAGGGAGACCCAGTACTTC
CASTSGTLRETQYF
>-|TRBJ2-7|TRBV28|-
TGTGCCAGTCTTTCCGTCTACGAGCAGTACTTC
CASLSVYEQYF
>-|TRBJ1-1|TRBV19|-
TGTGCCAGTGGGGGGGGCAGACAGTTAAAGAACACTGAAGCTTTCTTT
CASGGGRQLKNTEAFF
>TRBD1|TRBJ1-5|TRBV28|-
TGTGCCAGCAGGGACAGGGGGCGAGTAAGCAATCAGCCCCAGCATTTT
CASRDRGRVSNQPQHF
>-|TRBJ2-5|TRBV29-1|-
TGCAGCGTTGTCGTGGAGGGAACGGGGGGCCTCGGAGAGACCCAGTACTTC
CSVVVEGTGGLGETQYF
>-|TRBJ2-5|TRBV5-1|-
TGCGCCAGCAGCCCAGCCTCGGGGCGGGGAGAGACCCAGTACTTC
CASSPASGRGETQYF
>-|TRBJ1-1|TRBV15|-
TGTGCCACCAGCAGGAAGGGACACCTCATGGTGAACACTGAAGCTTTCTTT
CATSRKGHLMVNTEAFF
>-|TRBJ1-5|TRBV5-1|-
TGCGCCAGCAGCTTGGGGGCAGACAATCAGCCCCAGCATTTT
CASSLGADNQPQHF
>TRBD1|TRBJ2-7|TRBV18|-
TGTGCCAGCTCACCACCGAGACAGGGTTGGACCTACGAGCAGTACTTC
CASSPPRQGWTYEQYF
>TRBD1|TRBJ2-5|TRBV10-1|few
TGCGCCAGCAGGGACAGGGACGGGCAGACCCAGTACTTC
CASRDRDGQTQYF
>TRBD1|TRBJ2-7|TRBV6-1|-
TGTGCCAGCAGTGAACAAGGGGACAGGGCCTACGAGCAGTACTTC
CASSEQGDRAYEQYF
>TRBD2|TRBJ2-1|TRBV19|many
TGTGCCAGTAGTACTGGTGGGCTAGCGGGGGGTTACAATGAGCAGTTCTTC
CASSTGGLAGGYNEQFF
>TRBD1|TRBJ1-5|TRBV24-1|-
TGTGCCACCAGTGGCGGACAGGGGGCGTTTGATCAGCCCCAGCATTTT
CATSGGQGAFDQPQHF
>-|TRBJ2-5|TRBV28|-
TGTGCCAGCAGTTTCGAAGAGACCCAGTACTTC
CASSFEETQYF
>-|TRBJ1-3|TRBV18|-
TGTGCCAGCTCACCACTAGAAGCGTTGCTCTCTGGAAACACCATATATTTT
CASSPLEALLSGNTIYF
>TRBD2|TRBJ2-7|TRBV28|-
TGTGCCAGCAGTGCCCGGACTAGCGGGAGGCTGTACGAGCAGTACTTC
CASSARTSGRLYEQYF
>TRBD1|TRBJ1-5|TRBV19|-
TGTGCCACCGAGGACAGGGCAAGCAATCAGCCCCAGCATTTT
CATEDRASNQPQHF
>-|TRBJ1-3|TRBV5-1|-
TGCGCCAGCAGCTTGGCAGGCAGCTCTGGAAACACCATATATTTT
CASSLAGSSGNTIYF
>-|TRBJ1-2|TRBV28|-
TGTGCCAGCAGCCCCCCCCAGTTCAATTATGGCTACACCTTC
CASSPPQFNYGYTF
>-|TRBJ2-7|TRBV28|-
TGTGCCAGCAGTTTATGGCTAGTGGGCGAGCAGTACTTC
CASSLWLVGEQYF